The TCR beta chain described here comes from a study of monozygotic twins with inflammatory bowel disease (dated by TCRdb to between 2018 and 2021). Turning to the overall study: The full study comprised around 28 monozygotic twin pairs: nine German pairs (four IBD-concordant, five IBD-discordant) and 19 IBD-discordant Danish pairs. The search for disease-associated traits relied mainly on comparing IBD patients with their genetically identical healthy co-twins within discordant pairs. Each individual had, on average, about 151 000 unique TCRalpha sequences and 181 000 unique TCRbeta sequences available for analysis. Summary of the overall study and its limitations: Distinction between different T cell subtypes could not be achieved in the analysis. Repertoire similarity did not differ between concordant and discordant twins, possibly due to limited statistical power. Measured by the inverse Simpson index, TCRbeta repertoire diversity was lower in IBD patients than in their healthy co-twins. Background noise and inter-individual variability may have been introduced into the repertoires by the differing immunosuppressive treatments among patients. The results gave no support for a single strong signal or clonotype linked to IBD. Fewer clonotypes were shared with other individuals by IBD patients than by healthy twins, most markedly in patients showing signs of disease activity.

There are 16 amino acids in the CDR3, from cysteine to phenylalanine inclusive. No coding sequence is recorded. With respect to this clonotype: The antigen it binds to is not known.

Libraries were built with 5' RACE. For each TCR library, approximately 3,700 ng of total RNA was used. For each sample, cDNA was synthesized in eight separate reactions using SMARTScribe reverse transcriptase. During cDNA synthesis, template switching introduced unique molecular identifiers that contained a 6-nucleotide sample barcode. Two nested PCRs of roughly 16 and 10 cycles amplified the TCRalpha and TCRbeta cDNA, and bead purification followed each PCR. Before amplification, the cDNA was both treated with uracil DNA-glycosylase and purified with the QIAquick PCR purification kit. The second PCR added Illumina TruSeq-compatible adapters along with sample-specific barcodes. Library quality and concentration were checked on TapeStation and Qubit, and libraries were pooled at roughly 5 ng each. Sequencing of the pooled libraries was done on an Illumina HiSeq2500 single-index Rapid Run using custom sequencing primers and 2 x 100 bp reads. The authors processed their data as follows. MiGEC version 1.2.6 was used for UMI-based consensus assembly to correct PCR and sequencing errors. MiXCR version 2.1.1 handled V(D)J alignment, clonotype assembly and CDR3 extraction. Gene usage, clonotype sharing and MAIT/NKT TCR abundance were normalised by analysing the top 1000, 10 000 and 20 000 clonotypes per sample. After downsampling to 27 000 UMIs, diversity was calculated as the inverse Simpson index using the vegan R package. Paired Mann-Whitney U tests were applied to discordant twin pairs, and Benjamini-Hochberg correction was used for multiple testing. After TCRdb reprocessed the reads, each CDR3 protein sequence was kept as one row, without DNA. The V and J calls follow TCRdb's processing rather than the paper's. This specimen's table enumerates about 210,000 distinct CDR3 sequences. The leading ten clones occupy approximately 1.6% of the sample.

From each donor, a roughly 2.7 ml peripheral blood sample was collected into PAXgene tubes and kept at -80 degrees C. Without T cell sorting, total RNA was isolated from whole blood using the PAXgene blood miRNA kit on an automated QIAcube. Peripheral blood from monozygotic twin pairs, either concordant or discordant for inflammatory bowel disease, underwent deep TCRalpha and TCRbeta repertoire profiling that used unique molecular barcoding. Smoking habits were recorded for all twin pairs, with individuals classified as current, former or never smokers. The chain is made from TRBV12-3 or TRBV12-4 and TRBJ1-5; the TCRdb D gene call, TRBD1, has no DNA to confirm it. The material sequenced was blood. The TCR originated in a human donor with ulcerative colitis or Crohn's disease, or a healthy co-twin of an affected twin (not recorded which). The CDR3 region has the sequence CASSPTTGMSNQPQHF.